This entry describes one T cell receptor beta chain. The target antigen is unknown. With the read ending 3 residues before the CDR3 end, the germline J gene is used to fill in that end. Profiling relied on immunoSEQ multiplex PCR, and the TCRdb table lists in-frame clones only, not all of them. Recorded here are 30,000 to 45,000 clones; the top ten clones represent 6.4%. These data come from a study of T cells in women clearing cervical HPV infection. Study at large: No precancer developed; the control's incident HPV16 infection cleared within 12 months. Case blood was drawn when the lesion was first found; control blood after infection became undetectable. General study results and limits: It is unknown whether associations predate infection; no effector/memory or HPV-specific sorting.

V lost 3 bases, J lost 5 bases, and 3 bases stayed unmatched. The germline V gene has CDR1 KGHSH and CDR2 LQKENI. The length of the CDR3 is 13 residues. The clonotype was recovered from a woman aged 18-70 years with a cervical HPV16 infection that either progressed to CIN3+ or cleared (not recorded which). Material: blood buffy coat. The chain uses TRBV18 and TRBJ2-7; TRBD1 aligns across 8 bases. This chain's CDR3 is CASSPGQVHEQYF. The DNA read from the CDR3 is TGTGCCAGCTCACCGGGACAGGTACACGAG.